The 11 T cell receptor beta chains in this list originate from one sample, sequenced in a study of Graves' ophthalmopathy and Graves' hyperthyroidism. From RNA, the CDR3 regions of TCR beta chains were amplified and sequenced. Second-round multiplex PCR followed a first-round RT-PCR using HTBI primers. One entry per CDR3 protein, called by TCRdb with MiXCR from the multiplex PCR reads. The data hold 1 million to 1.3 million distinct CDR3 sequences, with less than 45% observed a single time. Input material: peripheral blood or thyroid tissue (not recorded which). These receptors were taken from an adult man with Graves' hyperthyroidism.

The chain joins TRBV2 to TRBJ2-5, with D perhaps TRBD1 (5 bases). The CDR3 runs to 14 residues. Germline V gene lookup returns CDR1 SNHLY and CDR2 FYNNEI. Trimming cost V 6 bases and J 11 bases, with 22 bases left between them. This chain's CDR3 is CASRGGLRTRTQYF. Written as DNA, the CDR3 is TGTGCCAGCAGGGGTGGGCTACGGACGAGGACACAGTACTTC.

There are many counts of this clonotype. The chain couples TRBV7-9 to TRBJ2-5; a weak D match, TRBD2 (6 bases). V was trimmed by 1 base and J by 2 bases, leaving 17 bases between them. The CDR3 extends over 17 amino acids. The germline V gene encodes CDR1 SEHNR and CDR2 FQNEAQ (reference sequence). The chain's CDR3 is CASSLGPRDSAQETQYF. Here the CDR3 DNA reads TGTGCCAGCAGCTTAGGTCCTCGGGACTCAGCACAAGAGACCCAGTACTTC.

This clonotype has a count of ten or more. The CDR3 DNA reads TGCGCCAGCAGCCTTAGAAGCACGAACACTGAAGCTTTCTTT. This codes for CASSLRSTNTEAFF. The genes are TRBV4-3 and TRBJ1-1; D not resolved. V shed 4 bases and J shed 1 base, with 10 bases lying between them. Germline V gene sequence: CDR1 LGHNA, CDR2 YSLEER. The CDR3 is 14 amino acids.

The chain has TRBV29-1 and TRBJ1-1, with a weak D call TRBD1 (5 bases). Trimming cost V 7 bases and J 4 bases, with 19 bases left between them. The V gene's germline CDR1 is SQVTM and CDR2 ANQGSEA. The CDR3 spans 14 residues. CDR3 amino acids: CSGRTTPGGTEAFF. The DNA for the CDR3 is TGCAGCGGCCGGACAACCCCCGGGGGCACTGAAGCTTTCTTT.

CDR3 residues: CASSQGQINSPLHF. The DNA of the CDR3 is TGTGCCAGCAGCCAAGGACAAATTAATTCACCCCTCCACTTT. V is TRBV7-9 and J is TRBJ1-6; possibly TRBD1 for D (5 bases). Germline V lookup: CDR1 SEHNR, CDR2 FQNEAQ (reference sequence). The V gene lost 5 bases and the J gene lost 6 bases, with 11 bases spanning the gap. CDR3 length equals 14 residues.

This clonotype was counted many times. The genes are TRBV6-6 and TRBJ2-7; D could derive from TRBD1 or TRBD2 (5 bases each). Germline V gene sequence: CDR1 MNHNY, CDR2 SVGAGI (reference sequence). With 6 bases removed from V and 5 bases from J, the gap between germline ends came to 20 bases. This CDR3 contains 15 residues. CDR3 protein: CASSADGGAGNEQYF. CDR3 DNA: TGTGCCAGCAGCGCCGACGGAGGCGCAGGGAACGAGCAGTACTTC.

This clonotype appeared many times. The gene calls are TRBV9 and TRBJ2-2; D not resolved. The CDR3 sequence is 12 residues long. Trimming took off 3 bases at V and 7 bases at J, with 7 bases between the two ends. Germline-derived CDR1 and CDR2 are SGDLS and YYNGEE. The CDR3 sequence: CASSARLGELFF. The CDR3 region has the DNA TGTGCCAGCAGCGCCCGGCTCGGGGAGCTGTTTTTT.

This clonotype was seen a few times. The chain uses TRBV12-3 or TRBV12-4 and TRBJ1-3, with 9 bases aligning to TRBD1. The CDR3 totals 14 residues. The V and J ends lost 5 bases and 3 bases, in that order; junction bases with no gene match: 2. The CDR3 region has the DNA TGTGCCAGCAGTCGGACAGGGGTTGGAAACACCATATATTTT. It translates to CASSRTGVGNTIYF.

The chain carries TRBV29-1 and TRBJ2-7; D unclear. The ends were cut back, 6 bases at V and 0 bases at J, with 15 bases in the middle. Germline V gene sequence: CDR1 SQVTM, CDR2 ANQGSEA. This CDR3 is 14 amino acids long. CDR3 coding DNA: TGCAGCGTCCAAGGACGGCCTTCCTCCTACGAGCAGTACTTC. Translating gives CSVQGRPSSYEQYF.

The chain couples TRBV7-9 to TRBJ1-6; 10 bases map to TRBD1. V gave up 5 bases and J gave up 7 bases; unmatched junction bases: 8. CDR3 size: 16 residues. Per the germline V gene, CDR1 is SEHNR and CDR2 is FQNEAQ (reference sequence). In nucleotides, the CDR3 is TGTGCCAGCAGCAACAGGGACAGGGGTCGAAATTCACCCCTCCACTTT. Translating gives CASSNRDRGRNSPLHF.

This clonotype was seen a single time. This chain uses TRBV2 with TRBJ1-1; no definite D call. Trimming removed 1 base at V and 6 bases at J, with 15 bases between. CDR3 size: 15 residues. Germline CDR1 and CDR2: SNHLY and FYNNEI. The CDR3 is CASSEEVWGDAEAFF. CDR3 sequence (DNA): TGTGCCAGCAGTGAAGAAGTGTGGGGAGACGCTGAAGCTTTCTTT.